These 6 T cell receptor beta chains were sequenced from one sample in a study of lymphopenia after photon versus proton radiotherapy. Generated by immunoSEQ multiplex PCR, the TCRdb table keeps only in-frame clones and is missing some. The table has some 25,000 clones, around 86% seen once. Sequenced here: peripheral blood, sampled from a patient treated with photon-based radiotherapy. Every receptor here comes from a woman aged 45 to 65 with pancreatic cancer.

This sequence joins TRBV7-2 and TRBJ2-5, with 13 bases that match TRBD2. Germline-derived CDR1 and CDR2 are SGHTA and FQGNSA. The CDR3 runs 17 residues. The junction had 10 bases not matched to a gene; V was cut back by 4 bases and J by 5 bases. CDR3 sequence: CASSSVTSGREGETQYF. CDR3 coding DNA: TGTGCCAGCAGCTCCGTTACTAGCGGGAGGGAGGGGGAGACCCAGTACTTC.

The chain joins TRBV19 to TRBJ2-4, with a possible D match to TRBD1 (6 bases). The germline V gene encodes CDR1 LNHDA and CDR2 SQIVND (reference sequence). This CDR3 comprises 17 residues. The germline V and J ends were trimmed by 5 bases and 0 bases, with 17 bases remaining between them. The DNA for the CDR3 is TGTGCCAGTAGTCCGGAGACAGGATCACTAGCCAAAAACATTCAGTACTTC. It specifies CASSPETGSLAKNIQYF.

The rearrangement uses TRBV19 and TRBJ2-2; maybe TRBD1 (6 bases). Trimming shortened V by 4 bases and J by 6 bases, and 12 bases separated the two germline ends. From germline, CDR1 is LNHDA and CDR2 SQIVND (reference sequence). CDR3 length: 14 amino acids. The CDR3 region has the DNA TGTGCCAGTAGTAAAACAGGGATCCCCGGGGAGCTGTTTTTT. It specifies CASSKTGIPGELFF.

This chain connects TRBV9 to TRBJ2-5; 10 nucleotides align to TRBD1. The junction had 4 bases not matched to a gene; V was cut back by 4 bases and J by 4 bases. The CDR3 runs to 14 residues. Germline V gives CDR1 SGDLS, CDR2 YYNGEE. The CDR3 protein is CASSNDRGLETQYF. In DNA form, the CDR3 reads TGTGCCAGCAGCAATGACAGGGGGCTAGAGACCCAGTACTTC.

J is TRBJ1-5 and V is TRBV19; tentatively, D is TRBD1 (5 bases). CDR3 size: 15 residues. V was pared by 1 base and J by 5 bases, with 12 bases between. The germline V gene encodes CDR1 LNHDA and CDR2 SQIVND (reference sequence). The CDR3 is CASSIGRTPYQPQHF. CDR3 DNA: TGTGCCAGTAGTATAGGAAGGACACCTTATCAGCCCCAGCATTTT.

The chain has TRBV6-1 and TRBJ1-2, with 9 nucleotides matching TRBD1. The CDR3 sequence is 15 residues long. J was trimmed by 4 bases and V by 3 bases; bases with no gene match: 6. Germline V CDR1 and CDR2: MNHNS, SASEGT. Written as DNA, the CDR3 is TGTGCCAGCAGTGAGGGACAGGGAAGCCTCTATGGCTACACCTTC. It translates to CASSEGQGSLYGYTF.